This T cell receptor beta chain derives from a study of PD-L1 blockade in urothelial cancer. Here immunoSEQ multiplex PCR was the method, and the copy in TCRdb shows in-frame clones only, minus some. The table has 45,000 to 50,000 clones, approximately 90% seen once. Overall study results and limits: Clones that were tumor-associated expanded more in the blood of durable-benefit patients at 3 weeks.

To note about this clone: Antigen specificity is unknown.

The source material was PBMCs, sampled around atezolizumab (anti-PD-L1) treatment. This TCR came from a man at least 80 years old with urothelial cancer.

In DNA, the CDR3 is TGTGCCAGCAGCCAAACCTCGGGACAGGGTGAAAAACTGTTTTTT. It encodes CASSQTSGQGEKLFF. The V gene is TRBV7-9, the J gene TRBJ1-4, with 9 bases aligning to TRBD1. The V and J ends lost 5 bases and 7 bases, in that order; junction bases with no gene match: 8. Looked up from germline, CDR1 is SEHNR and CDR2 is FQNEAQ (reference sequence). The CDR3 has 15 residues.